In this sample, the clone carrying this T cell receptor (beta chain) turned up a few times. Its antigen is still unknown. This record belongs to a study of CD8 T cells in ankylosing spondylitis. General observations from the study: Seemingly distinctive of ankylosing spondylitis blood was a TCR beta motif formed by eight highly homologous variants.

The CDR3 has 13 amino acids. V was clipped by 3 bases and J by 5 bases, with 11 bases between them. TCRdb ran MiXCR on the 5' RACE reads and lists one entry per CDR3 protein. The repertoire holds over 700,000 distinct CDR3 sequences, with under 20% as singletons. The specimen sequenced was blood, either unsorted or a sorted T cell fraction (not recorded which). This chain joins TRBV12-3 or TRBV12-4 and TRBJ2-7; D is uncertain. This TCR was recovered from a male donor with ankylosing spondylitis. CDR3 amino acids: CASSFLGQNEQYF. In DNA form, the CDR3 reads TGTGCCAGCAGTTTCCTGGGCCAGAACGAGCAGTACTTC.